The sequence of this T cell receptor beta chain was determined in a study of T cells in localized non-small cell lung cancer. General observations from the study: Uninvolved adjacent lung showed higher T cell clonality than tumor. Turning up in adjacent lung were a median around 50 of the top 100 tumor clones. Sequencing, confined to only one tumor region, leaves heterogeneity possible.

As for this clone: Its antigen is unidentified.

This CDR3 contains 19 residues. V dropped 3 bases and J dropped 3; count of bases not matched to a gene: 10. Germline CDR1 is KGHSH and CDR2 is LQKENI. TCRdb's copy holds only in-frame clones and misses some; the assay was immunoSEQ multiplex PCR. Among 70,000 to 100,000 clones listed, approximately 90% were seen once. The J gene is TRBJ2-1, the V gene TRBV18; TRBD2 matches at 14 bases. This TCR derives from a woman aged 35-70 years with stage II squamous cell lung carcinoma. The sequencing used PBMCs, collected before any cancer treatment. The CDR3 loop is CASSPKTSGGASYYNEQFF. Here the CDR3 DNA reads TGTGCCAGCTCACCGAAGACTAGCGGGGGGGCTTCGTACTACAATGAGCAGTTCTTC. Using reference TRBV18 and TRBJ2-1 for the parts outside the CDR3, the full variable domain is NAGVMQNPRHLVRRRGQEARLRCSPMKGHSHVYWYRQLPEEGLKFMVYLQKENIIDESGMPKERFSAEFPKEGPSILRIQQVVRGDSAAYFCASSPKTSGGASYYNEQFFGPGTRLTVL.